The rows below give T cell receptor beta chains drawn from one sample of a study of breast tumors, draining lymph nodes, adjacent tissues. TCRdb recomputed calls from the multiplex PCR reads with MiXCR, one row per CDR3 protein. The table includes some 230,000 distinct CDR3 sequences, 34% detected once. The sample taken for sequencing was axillary lymph node tissue. The source of these receptors is a female donor with breast cancer. Some clones in this sample may be carry-over from other donors' samples. Each CDR3 is given with its conserved first and last residue. A D gene is named only where the DNA matches it firmly. Expanded clones get a size class; other rows say once, few or many, or leave the size out.

clone_size,v_call,d_call,j_call,cdr3_length,cdr3_nt,cdr3_aa
many,TRBV19,-,TRBJ1-2,14,TGTGCCAGTAGTATCTCGCAACGTCTCTATGGCTACACCTTC,CASSISQRLYGYTF
-,TRBV7-9,-,TRBJ1-4,14,TGTGCCAGCAGCCGAATGGGGGGCGGTGAAAAACTGTTTTTT,CASSRMGGGEKLFF
many,TRBV6-6,-,TRBJ2-5,14,TGTGCCAGCAGTTACGGCCTAGTTCAAGAGACCCAGTACTTC,CASSYGLVQETQYF
many,TRBV12-3/TRBV12-4,-,TRBJ2-3,16,TGTGCCAGCAGTTTTTCTGACACCTCTAGCACAGATACGCAGTATTTT,CASSFSDTSSTDTQYF
-,TRBV5-1,TRBD1,TRBJ2-6,14,TGCGCCAGCAGCTTGTGGTCAGGGGGCAACGTCCTGACTTTC,CASSLWSGGNVLTF
many,TRBV5-1,-,TRBJ1-4,14,TGCGCCAGCAGCTTGGTGTACCCGTTCGAAAAACTGTTTTTT,CASSLVYPFEKLFF
many,TRBV9,-,TRBJ2-7,15,TGTGCCAGCAGCGTAGTATCTCAGGGGAATGGTGAGCAGTACTTC,CASSVVSQGNGEQYF
many,TRBV5-1,TRBD1,TRBJ1-5,14,TGCGCCAGCAGCTCGGGACAGGGGAATCAGCCCCAGCATTTT,CASSSGQGNQPQHF
once,TRBV6-6,-,TRBJ1-5,13,TGTGCCAGCATGCACAGGGAGAATCAGCCCCAGCATTTT,CASMHRENQPQHF
many,TRBV14,-,TRBJ2-3,15,TGTGCCAGCAGCCAAGATGCCCTACGCACAGATACGCAGTATTTT,CASSQDALRTDTQYF
-,TRBV25-1,TRBD2,TRBJ2-1,18,TGTGCCAGCAGTTCCACCCAGACTAGCGGGGGGGCCCACAATGAGCAGTTCTTC,CASSSTQTSGGAHNEQFF
many,TRBV4-1,TRBD1,TRBJ1-6,16,TGCGCCAGCAGCCAAGATCACGGGACAGGGGGTTCACCCCTCCACTTT,CASSQDHGTGGSPLHF
many,TRBV6-1,TRBD1,TRBJ2-1,14,TGTGCCAGCAGTCTGGACAGGGTTTACAATGAGCAGTTCTTC,CASSLDRVYNEQFF
-,TRBV6-9,-,TRBJ2-7,17,TGTGCCAGCAGTTATTGGGGCAGGGCTCTATGGGGGTACGAGCAGTACTTC,CASSYWGRALWGYEQYF
-,TRBV27,TRBD1,TRBJ1-2,11,TGTGCCAGCAGTGAGACAGGGGGAAACACCTTC,CASSETGGNTF
many,TRBV19,TRBD1,TRBJ1-5,16,TGTGCCAGTAGTATTAACAGGGGGCGAAGCAATCAGCCCCAGCATTTT,CASSINRGRSNQPQHF
many,TRBV11-2,TRBD2,TRBJ2-3,17,TGTGCCAGCAGCCTTAGCGGGACTAGCGGGAGCACAGATACGCAGTATTTT,CASSLSGTSGSTDTQYF
few,TRBV6-2/TRBV6-3,-,TRBJ2-2,15,TGTGCCAGCAGACGGTCGCGGGGGAACACCGGGGAGCTGTTTTTT,CASRRSRGNTGELFF
-,TRBV2,-,TRBJ1-5,17,TGTGCCAGCAGTTTACGGGGCGGAAGGGCAGGCAATCAGCCCCAGCATTTT,CASSLRGGRAGNQPQHF
-,TRBV7-2,-,TRBJ1-5,16,TGTGCCAGCAGTTTAGAGGGACATAATAGCAATCAGCCCCAGCATTTT,CASSLEGHNSNQPQHF
-,TRBV20-1,-,TRBJ1-1,11,TGCAGTGCTAGAGAACATACTGAAGCTTTCTTT,CSAREHTEAFF
-,TRBV7-6,TRBD2,TRBJ2-1,14,TGTGCCATAAAACGGGAGGGTTCCTACAATGAGCAGTTCTTC,CAIKREGSYNEQFF
many,TRBV19,-,TRBJ2-5,17,TGTGCCAGTAGTATGGAGAACTATGGGACCTTAATGGAGACCCAGTACTTC,CASSMENYGTLMETQYF
few,TRBV6-5,-,TRBJ2-5,16,TGTGCCAGCAGTCACTCGATCGGGGGAGTGACGGAGACCCAGTACTTC,CASSHSIGGVTETQYF
many,TRBV6-1,-,TRBJ1-6,15,TGTGCCAGCTCCCTTAGCAGGACACCTAATTCACCCCTCCACTTT,CASSLSRTPNSPLHF
many,TRBV20-1,-,TRBJ1-3,13,TGCAGTGCCAAAGGTCCTCTTAGAAACACCATATATTTT,CSAKGPLRNTIYF
many,TRBV24-1,-,TRBJ2-1,14,TGTGCCACCAGTGACCGCCTAAATTACAATGAGCAGTTCTTC,CATSDRLNYNEQFF
few,TRBV3-1,-,TRBJ2-1,15,TGTGCCAGCAGCCAAAATTACCAGGGTTTTGATGAGCAGTTCTTC,CASSQNYQGFDEQFF
-,TRBV24-1,TRBD1,TRBJ2-3,16,TGCACCACCAGTGATTTAGGGACAGGGGTCACAGATACGCAGTATTTT,CTTSDLGTGVTDTQYF
many,TRBV6-4,TRBD2,TRBJ2-5,15,TGTGCCAGCAGTCCCTCCGCGGGAGGGGGGGAGACCCAGTACTTC,CASSPSAGGGETQYF
many,TRBV9,TRBD2,TRBJ2-1,16,TGTGCCAGCAGCGTAGGGGCTAGCGGGGGAAACAATGAGCAGTTCTTC,CASSVGASGGNNEQFF
-,TRBV7-8,-,TRBJ2-2,12,TGTGCCAGCAGCAGTGAGGGCGGGGAGCTGTTTTTT,CASSSEGGELFF
-,TRBV20-1,-,TRBJ1-6,14,TGCAGTGCTGACGTAGGACGGGGCAATTCACCCCTCCACTTT,CSADVGRGNSPLHF
-,TRBV5-1,TRBD2,TRBJ2-5,15,TGCGCCAGCAGCCCGGGACTAGCGGGAGCAGAGACCCGGTACTTC,CASSPGLAGAETRYF
-,TRBV5-1,TRBD2,TRBJ2-7,17,TGCGCCAGCAGTGCTAGAGGCCAGCGGGAGGTTTACTACGAGCAGTACTTC,CASSARGQREVYYEQYF
-,TRBV7-9,-,TRBJ1-3,17,TGTGCCAGCAGCTTAGTAGTGCAGGGGAAGGGGGGAAACCCCATATATTTT,CASSLVVQGKGGNPIYF
many,TRBV29-1,-,TRBJ1-2,14,TGCAGCGCCGTCGGGCTGTCCGGGCCCTATGGCTACACCTTC,CSAVGLSGPYGYTF
many,TRBV29-1,-,TRBJ1-5,13,TGCAGCGTTTCTCCGGGGCGCAATCAGCCCCAGCATTTT,CSVSPGRNQPQHF
many,TRBV7-3,TRBD1,TRBJ2-5,14,TGTGCCAGCAGCTTAAACAGGGGAGCAGAGACCCAGTACTTC,CASSLNRGAETQYF
many,TRBV20-1,-,TRBJ2-7,14,TGCAGTGCCAGCCAATCGGAGAAATTACACGAGCAGTACTTC,CSASQSEKLHEQYF
many,TRBV5-6,-,TRBJ2-1,16,TGTGCCAGCAGCTTGTATAGCGGAAGCACCTACAATGAGCAGTTCTTC,CASSLYSGSTYNEQFF
many,TRBV12-3/TRBV12-4,-,TRBJ2-7,11,TGTGCCAGCAGTTCGGGCTACGAGCAGTACTTC,CASSSGYEQYF
many,TRBV7-9,-,TRBJ1-5,14,TGTGCCAGCAGCTTCTGGGACAGCAATCAGCCCCAGCATTTT,CASSFWDSNQPQHF
many,TRBV2,TRBD1,TRBJ2-3,13,TGTGCCAGCCACGGACAGGGCCCAGATACGCAGTATTTT,CASHGQGPDTQYF
few,TRBV6-1,-,TRBJ2-5,14,TGTGCCAGCAGTGAAGGACCGGCGGCAGGGACCCAGTACTTC,CASSEGPAAGTQYF
-,TRBV7-2,-,TRBJ1-4,17,TGTGCCAGCAGCTTCATTGGCGGGAGGGCCGCGAATGAAAAACTGTTTTTT,CASSFIGGRAANEKLFF
-,TRBV6-5,-,TRBJ2-7,15,TGTGCCAGCAGTTACTCGTGGGCGGGACACTACGAGCAGTACTTC,CASSYSWAGHYEQYF
once,TRBV20-1,TRBD2,TRBJ2-5,16,TGCAGTGCTATCGTAGCGGGGGACCTGTACCAGGAGACCCAGTACTTC,CSAIVAGDLYQETQYF